This T cell receptor (beta chain) was sequenced in a study of CD8+ T cells in alopecia areata. It was cDNA, reverse transcribed from extracted RNA, that served as the sequencing template. Sequencing used immunoSEQ multiplex PCR; TCRdb keeps in-frame clones, though not all of them. The profile covers over 100,000 clones, none occurring a single time. Note on this clone: Mouse gene names and germline throughout. The CDR3 end is not reached by the read, which stops 4 residues before it; the germline J gene fills it in.

The CDR3 extends over 16 amino acids. CDR1 MNHDT and CDR2 YYDKIL come from the germline V gene. The source is a C3H/HeJ mouse with alopecia areata. Mouse strain MHC haplotype: H2-k. Sequenced: lesional skin. The chain employs TRBV17 and TRBJ2-7; possible D gene TRBD1, 7 bases. The CDR3 region is CASSRDLRGRGYEQYF. The sequenced part of the CDR3 DNA is TGTGCTAGCAGTAGAGATCTGAGGGGGCGAGGGTAT.